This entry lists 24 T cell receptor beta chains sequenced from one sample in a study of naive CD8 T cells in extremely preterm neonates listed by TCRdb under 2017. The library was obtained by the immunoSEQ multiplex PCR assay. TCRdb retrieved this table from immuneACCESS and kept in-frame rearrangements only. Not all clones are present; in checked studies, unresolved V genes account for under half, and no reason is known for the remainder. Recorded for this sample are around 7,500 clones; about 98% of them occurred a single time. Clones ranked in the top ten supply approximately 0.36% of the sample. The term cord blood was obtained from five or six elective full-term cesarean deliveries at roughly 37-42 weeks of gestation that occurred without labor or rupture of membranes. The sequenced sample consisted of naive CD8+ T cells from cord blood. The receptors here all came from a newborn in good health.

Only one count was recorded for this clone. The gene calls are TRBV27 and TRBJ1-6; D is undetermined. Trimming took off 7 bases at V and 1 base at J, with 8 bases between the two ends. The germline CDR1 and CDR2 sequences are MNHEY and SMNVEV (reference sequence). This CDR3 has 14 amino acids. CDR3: CASTGGSYNSPLHF. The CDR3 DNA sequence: TGTGCCAGCACGGGTGGGTCCTATAATTCACCCCTCCACTTT.

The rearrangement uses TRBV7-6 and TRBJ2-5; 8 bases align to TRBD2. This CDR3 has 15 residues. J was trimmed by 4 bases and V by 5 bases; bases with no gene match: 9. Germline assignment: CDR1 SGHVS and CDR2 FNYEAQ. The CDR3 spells CASSLSGGAGETQYF. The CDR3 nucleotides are TGTGCCAGCAGCCTCTCGGGGGGGGCGGGAGAGACCCAGTACTTC.

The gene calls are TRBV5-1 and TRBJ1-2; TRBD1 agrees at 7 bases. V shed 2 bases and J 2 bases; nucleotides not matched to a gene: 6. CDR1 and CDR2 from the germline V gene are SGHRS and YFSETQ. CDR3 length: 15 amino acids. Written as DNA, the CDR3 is TGCGCCAGCAGCTTTATAGGACAGGCGAACTATGGCTACACCTTC. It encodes CASSFIGQANYGYTF.

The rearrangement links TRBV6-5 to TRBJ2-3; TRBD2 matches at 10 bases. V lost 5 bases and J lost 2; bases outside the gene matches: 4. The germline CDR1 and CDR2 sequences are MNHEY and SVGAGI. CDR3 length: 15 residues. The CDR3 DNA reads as TGTGCCAGCAGTGGCCTAGCGGGGGTCACAGATACGCAGTATTTT. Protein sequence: CASSGLAGVTDTQYF.

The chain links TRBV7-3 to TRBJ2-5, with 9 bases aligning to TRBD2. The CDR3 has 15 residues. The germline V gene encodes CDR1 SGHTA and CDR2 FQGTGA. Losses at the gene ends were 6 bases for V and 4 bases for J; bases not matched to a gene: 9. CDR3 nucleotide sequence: TGTGCCAGCAGTGCTGGCGGGGGGGCCTCAGAGACCCAGTACTTC. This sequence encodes CASSAGGGASETQYF. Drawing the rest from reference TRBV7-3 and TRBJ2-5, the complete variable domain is GAGVSQTPSNKVTEKGKYVELRCDPISGHTALYWYRQSLGQGPEFLIYFQGTGAADDSGLPNDRFFAVRPEGSVSTLKIQRTERGDSAVYLCASSAGGGASETQYFGPGTRLLVL.

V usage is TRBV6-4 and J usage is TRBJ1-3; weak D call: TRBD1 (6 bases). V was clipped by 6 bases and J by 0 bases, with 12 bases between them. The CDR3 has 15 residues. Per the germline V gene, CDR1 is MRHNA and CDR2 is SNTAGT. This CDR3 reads CASRPDRSSGNTIYF. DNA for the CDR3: TGTGCCAGCAGACCGGACAGATCCTCTGGAAACACCATATATTTT.

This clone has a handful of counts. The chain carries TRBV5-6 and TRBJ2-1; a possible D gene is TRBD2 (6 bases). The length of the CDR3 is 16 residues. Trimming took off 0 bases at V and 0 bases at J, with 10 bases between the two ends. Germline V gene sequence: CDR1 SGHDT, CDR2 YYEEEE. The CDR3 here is CASSLVGLSSYNEQFF. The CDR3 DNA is TGTGCCAGCAGCTTGGTGGGACTTAGCTCCTACAATGAGCAGTTCTTC.

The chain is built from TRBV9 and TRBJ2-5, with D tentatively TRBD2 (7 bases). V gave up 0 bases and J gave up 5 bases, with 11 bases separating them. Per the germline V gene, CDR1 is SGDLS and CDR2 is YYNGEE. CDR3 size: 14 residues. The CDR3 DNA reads TGTGCCAGCAGCGTAGGGGGGGGCAGGGAGACCCAGTACTTC. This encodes CASSVGGGRETQYF.

The CDR3 protein is CAFSGVSYNEQFF. CDR3 DNA sequence: TGTGCCTTTAGCGGGGTTTCCTACAATGAGCAGTTCTTC. V and J are TRBV30 and TRBJ2-1, with 8 bases aligning to TRBD2. V dropped 7 bases and J dropped 1; count of bases not matched to a gene: 3. Germline V CDR1 and CDR2: GTSNPN, SVGIG (reference sequence). The CDR3 has 13 amino acids.

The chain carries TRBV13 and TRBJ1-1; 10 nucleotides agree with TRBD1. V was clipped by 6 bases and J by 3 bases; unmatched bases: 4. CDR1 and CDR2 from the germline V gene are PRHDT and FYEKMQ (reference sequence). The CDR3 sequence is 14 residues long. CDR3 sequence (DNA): TGTGCCAGCAGGGCCGGGACAGGGGACACTGAAGCTTTCTTT. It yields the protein CASRAGTGDTEAFF.

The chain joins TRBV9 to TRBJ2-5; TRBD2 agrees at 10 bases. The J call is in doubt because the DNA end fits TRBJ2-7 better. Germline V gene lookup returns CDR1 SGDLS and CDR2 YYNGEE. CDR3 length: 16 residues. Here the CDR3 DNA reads TGTGCCAGCAGCGTAGGAAGCGGGGGGGGACCCTACGAGCAGTACTTC. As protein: CASSVGSGGGPYEQYF.

The CDR3 sequence: CASSLYASEGNEQFF. CDR3 in DNA: TGTGCCAGCAGTTTATATGCCTCGGAGGGGAATGAGCAGTTCTTC. The chain recombines TRBV27 with TRBJ2-1; TRBD2 is a possible D gene (6 bases). Trimming took off 1 base at V and 7 bases at J, with 14 bases between the two ends. The CDR3 spans 15 residues. Per the germline V gene, CDR1 is MNHEY and CDR2 is SMNVEV (reference sequence).

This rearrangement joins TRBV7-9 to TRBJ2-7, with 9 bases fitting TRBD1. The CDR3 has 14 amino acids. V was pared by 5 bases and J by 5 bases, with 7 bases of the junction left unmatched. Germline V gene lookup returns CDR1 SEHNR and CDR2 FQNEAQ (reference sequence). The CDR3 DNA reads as TGTGCCAGCAGCCAGTGGACAGGGGACCACGAGCAGTACTTC. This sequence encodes CASSQWTGDHEQYF.

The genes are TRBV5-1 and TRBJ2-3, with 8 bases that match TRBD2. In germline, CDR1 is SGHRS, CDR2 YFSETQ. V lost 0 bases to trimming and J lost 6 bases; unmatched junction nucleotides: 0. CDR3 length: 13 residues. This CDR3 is CASSLGLADTQYF. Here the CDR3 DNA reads TGCGCCAGCAGCTTGGGACTAGCGGATACGCAGTATTTT. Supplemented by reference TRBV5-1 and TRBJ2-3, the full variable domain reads KAGVTQTPRYLIKTRGQQVTLSCSPISGHRSVSWYQQTPGQGLQFLFEYFSETQRNKGNFPGRFSGRQFSNSRSEMNVSTLELGDSALYLCASSLGLADTQYFGPGTRLTVL.

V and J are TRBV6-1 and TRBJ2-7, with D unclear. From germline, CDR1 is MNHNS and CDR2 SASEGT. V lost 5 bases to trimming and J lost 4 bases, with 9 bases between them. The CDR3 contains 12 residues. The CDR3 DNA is TGTGCCAGCAGTTATCCCTCGTACGAGCAGTACTTC. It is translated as CASSYPSYEQYF.

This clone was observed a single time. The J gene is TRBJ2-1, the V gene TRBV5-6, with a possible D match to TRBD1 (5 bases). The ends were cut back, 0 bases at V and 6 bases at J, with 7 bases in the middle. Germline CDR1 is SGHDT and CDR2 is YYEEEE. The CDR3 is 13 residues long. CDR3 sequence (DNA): TGTGCCAGCAGCTTGGGACAGAGCAATGAGCAGTTCTTC. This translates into CASSLGQSNEQFF.

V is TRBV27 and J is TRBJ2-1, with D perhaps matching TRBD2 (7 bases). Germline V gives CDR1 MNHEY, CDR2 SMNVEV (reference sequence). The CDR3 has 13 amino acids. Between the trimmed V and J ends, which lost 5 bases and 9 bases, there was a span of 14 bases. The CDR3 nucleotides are TGTGCCAGCAGTGAGGGGGGGGTCAGTGAGCAGTTCTTC. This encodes CASSEGGVSEQFF.

CDR3 amino acids: CASSAQPGGSSYNEQFF. The CDR3 DNA reads as TGTGCCAGCAGCGCCCAACCCGGGGGAAGCTCCTACAATGAGCAGTTCTTC. The chain couples TRBV9 to TRBJ2-1, with D perhaps matching TRBD2 (6 bases). CDR3 length: 17 residues. CDR1 and CDR2 (germline): SGDLS, YYNGEE. V lost 3 bases and J lost 0, with 16 bases in between.

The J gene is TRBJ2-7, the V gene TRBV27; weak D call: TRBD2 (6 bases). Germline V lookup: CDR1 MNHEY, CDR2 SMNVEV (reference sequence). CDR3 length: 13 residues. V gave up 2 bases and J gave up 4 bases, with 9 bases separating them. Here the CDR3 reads CASSLGSGYEQYF. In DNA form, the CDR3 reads TGTGCCAGCAGTTTAGGGAGCGGGTACGAGCAGTACTTC.

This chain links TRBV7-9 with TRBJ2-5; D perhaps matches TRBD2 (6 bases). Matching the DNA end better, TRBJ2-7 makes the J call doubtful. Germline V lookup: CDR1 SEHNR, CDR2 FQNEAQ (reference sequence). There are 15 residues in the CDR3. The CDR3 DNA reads TGTGCCAGCAGCTTTACGGGGGTCGACTCCTACGAGCAGTACTTC. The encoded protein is CASSFTGVDSYEQYF.

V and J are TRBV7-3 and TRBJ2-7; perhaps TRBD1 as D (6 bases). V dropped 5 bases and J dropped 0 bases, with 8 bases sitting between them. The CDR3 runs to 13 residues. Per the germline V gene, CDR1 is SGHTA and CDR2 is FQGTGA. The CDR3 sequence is CASSQDSSYEQYF. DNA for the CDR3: TGTGCCAGCAGCCAGGACAGCTCCTACGAGCAGTACTTC.

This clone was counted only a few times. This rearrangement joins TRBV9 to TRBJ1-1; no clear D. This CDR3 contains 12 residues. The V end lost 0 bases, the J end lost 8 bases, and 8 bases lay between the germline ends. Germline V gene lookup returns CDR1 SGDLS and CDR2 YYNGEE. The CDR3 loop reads CASSVDSGEAFF. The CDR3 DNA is TGTGCCAGCAGCGTAGATAGCGGGGAAGCTTTCTTT.

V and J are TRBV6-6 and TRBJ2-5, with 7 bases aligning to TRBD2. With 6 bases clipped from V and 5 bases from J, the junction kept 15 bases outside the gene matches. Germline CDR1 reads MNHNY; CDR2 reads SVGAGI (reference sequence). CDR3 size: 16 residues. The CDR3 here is CASSLGTSGALETQYF. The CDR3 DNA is TGTGCCAGCAGCCTGGGTACCAGCGGGGCTCTGGAGACCCAGTACTTC.

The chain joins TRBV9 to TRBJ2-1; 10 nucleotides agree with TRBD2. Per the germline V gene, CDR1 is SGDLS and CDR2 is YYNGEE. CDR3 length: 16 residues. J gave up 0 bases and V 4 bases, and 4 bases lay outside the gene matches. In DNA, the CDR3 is TGTGCCAGCAGCCCCCCTAGCGGGGGCTCCTACAATGAGCAGTTCTTC. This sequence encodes CASSPPSGGSYNEQFF.